The clone carrying this T cell receptor beta chain was seen ten or more times. This record comes from a study of control samples from healthy donors and cancer patients. This CDR3 comprises 16 residues. Trimming pared 0 bases from V and 3 bases from J, leaving 14 bases between. Germline V gene lookup returns CDR1 LNHNV and CDR2 YYDKDF (reference sequence). Profiled with immunoSEQ multiplex PCR; TCRdb holds only in-frame clones, not every one. The data show some 100,000 clones, with roughly 93% seen just once and roughly 8% held by the top ten. The V and J genes are TRBV15 and TRBJ1-2; D remains ambiguous. The sequence was collected from a young man in good health. Specimen: blood. CDR3 loop: CATSRESASRHYGYTF. CDR3 coding DNA: TGTGCCACCAGCAGAGAGTCAGCAAGCCGACACTATGGCTACACCTTC. Complete variable domain (other parts from reference TRBV15 and TRBJ1-2): DAMVIQNPRYQVTQFGKPVTLSCSQTLNHNVMYWYQQKSSQAPKLLFHYYDKDFNNEADTPDNFQSRRPNTSFCFLDIRSPGLGDTAMYLCATSRESASRHYGYTFGSGTRLTVV.